This note documents a single T cell receptor beta chain sequence. Germline V gene sequence: CDR1 SGHKS, CDR2 YYEKEE (reference sequence). This CDR3 is built from 15 residues. V was shortened by 2 bases and J by 1 base, with 12 bases between the two germline ends. The record originates from a study of tumor-infiltrating lymphocytes in primary liver carcinoma. In addition to blood RNA drawn from unsorted whole blood, germline DNA was extracted. TCR beta cDNA was made from around 520 ng total RNA with a constant-region primer. Three rounds of nested multiplex PCR with slightly modified ARM-PCR produced TCR beta libraries. TRBV1-TRBV30 forward primers and a C-beta reverse primer were used in the first two PCR rounds, which each ran for approximately 9 cycles. MiXCR, run by TCRdb on the multiplex PCR reads, gives a single entry per CDR3 protein. The sample includes 300,000 to 400,000 distinct CDR3 sequences, roughly two thirds seen only once; the top ten take roughly 6%.

Sequencing was done on a sample of peripheral blood. The chain has TRBV5-5 and TRBJ1-2; TRBD1 is a possible D gene (5 bases). The sequence derives from a man aged 35 to 55 with primary liver carcinoma and hepatitis B virus infection. The CDR3 sequence is CASSFLTEINYGYTF. CDR3 DNA sequence: TGTGCCAGCAGCTTTCTGACAGAAATTAACTATGGCTACACCTTC.